One and the same sample provided the 20 T cell receptor beta chains below, sequenced in a study of T cell responses to AZD1222 COVID-19 vaccine listed by TCRdb under 2021. In the paper's terms, the time point label means: baseline before first vaccination. Library preparation employed the immunoSEQ multiplex PCR assay. Entries here come from immuneACCESS through TCRdb and include only in-frame sequences with V and J called. Some clones fail to appear in such tables; in the studies checked, an unresolved V gene covers under half of the shortfall, and the cause of the remainder is unknown. This sample has around 180,000 clones in its table, and around 92% of those were observed once. The ten largest clones capture 8.5% to 12% of the sample. The sequencing here drew on peripheral blood, taken on day 0 of AZD1222 vaccination. These receptor sequences come from an adult in good health.

The chain employs TRBV6-5 and TRBJ1-1; TRBD1 might be the D (5 bases). The V gene's germline CDR1 is MNHEY and CDR2 SVGAGI. The CDR3 is made up of 13 amino acids. Trimming removed 8 bases at V and 0 bases at J, with 10 bases between. The CDR3 here is CASSSQVNTEAFF. CDR3 sequence (DNA): TGTGCCAGCTCTTCACAGGTGAACACTGAAGCTTTCTTT.

The chain uses TRBV30 and TRBJ1-2; D unclear. V was pared by 2 bases and J by 8 bases, with 18 bases between. Germline CDR1 reads GTSNPN; CDR2 reads SVGIG (reference sequence). The CDR3 extends over 14 amino acids. CDR3: CAWSTRSGIGGYTF. In nucleotides, the CDR3 is TGTGCCTGGAGTACTCGAAGTGGGATCGGGGGCTACACCTTC.

CDR3 DNA sequence: TGCGCCAGCAGCTTGGAGGGCAGGGTCTATGGCTACACCTTC. Protein sequence: CASSLEGRVYGYTF. V usage is TRBV5-1 and J usage is TRBJ1-2, with a possible D match to TRBD1 (5 bases). This CDR3 comprises 14 residues. CDR1 and CDR2 (germline): SGHRS, YFSETQ. V lost 0 bases, J lost 4 bases, and 10 bases lay in between.

The chain employs TRBV7-9 and TRBJ1-2; 8 bases are a match to TRBD1. J was trimmed by 8 bases and V by 5 bases; bases with no gene match: 7. The CDR3 is 13 amino acids. The germline V gene has CDR1 SEHNR and CDR2 FQNEAQ (reference sequence). This chain's CDR3 is CASSMDRVGGYTF. The DNA for the CDR3 is TGTGCCAGCAGCATGGACAGGGTAGGAGGCTACACCTTC.

The V call is TRBV5-1, the J call TRBJ2-7; 7 bases align to TRBD1. This CDR3 comprises 14 residues. Germline V gives CDR1 SGHRS, CDR2 YFSETQ. After removal of 1 base from V and 2 bases from J, the junction contained 3 bases not matched to a gene. The CDR3 DNA is TGCGCCAGCAGCTTGACAGGGGCCGCCTACGAGCAGTACTTC. Translated, it gives CASSLTGAAYEQYF.

The gene calls are TRBV6-2 or TRBV6-3 and TRBJ1-2; no clear D. The CDR3 contains 12 residues. V lost 2 bases and J 9 bases, leaving 10 bases between the germline ends. Germline V lookup: CDR1 MNHEY, CDR2 SVGEGT. The CDR3 coding sequence is TGTGCCAGCAGTTACGGGGTCCTCAGCTACACCTTC. Protein sequence: CASSYGVLSYTF.

The J gene is TRBJ2-5, the V gene TRBV5-5; 12 positions agree with TRBD2. The CDR3 is made up of 15 amino acids. Germline values: CDR1 SGHKS, CDR2 YYEKEE (reference sequence). The V gene end was trimmed by 4 bases and the J gene end by 5 bases; junction bases not matched to a gene: 6. DNA for the CDR3: TGTGCCAGCAGCCCCGGACTAGCGGGATTCGAGACCCAGTACTTC. Protein: CASSPGLAGFETQYF.

This rearrangement joins TRBV7-6 to TRBJ2-3; D gene uncertain. V lost 1 base, J lost 0 bases, and 11 bases lay in between. The CDR3 is 16 amino acids. Germline assignment: CDR1 SGHVS and CDR2 FNYEAQ. CDR3 sequence: CASSLVKGLSTDTQYF. Written as DNA, the CDR3 is TGTGCCAGCAGCTTAGTCAAGGGTCTGAGCACAGATACGCAGTATTTT.

The genes are TRBV19 and TRBJ1-2; D not resolved. Trimming left V 0 bases short and J 4 bases short, with 12 bases between. Germline CDR1 and CDR2: LNHDA and SQIVND (reference sequence). The CDR3 runs 15 residues. The CDR3 DNA is TGTGCCAGTAGTATAGAACCTCGAAAGGGCTATGGCTACACCTTC. Residues: CASSIEPRKGYGYTF.

The gene calls are TRBV5-1 and TRBJ2-2; no clear D gene. Germline V lookup: CDR1 SGHRS, CDR2 YFSETQ. This CDR3 has 15 amino acids. The ends were cut back, 0 bases at V and 0 bases at J, with 6 bases in the middle. CDR3 in amino acids: CASSLGPTNTGELFF. In DNA form, the CDR3 reads TGCGCCAGCAGCTTGGGTCCAACGAACACCGGGGAGCTGTTTTTT.

Note on this clone: The same CDR3 can be traced to other DNA sequences in this sample. The chain is built from TRBV2 and TRBJ1-5; 10 bases are shared with TRBD1. With V trimmed by 6 bases and J by 6 bases, 2 bases remained unmatched. Germline CDR1 and CDR2: SNHLY and FYNNEI. This CDR3 is built from 13 residues. This CDR3 reads CASSGQGGQPQHF. CDR3 coding DNA: TGTGCCAGCAGCGGACAGGGGGGTCAGCCCCAGCATTTT.

The chain combines TRBV28 with TRBJ1-5, with 8 bases that match TRBD1. This CDR3 region has 15 residues. The J segment lost 4 bases and the V segment lost 6 bases, leaving 8 bases of the junction unmatched. Germline V gives CDR1 MDHEN, CDR2 SYDVKM. The CDR3 sequence: CASSAGQVGNQPQHF. The CDR3 DNA reads TGTGCCAGCAGCGCGGGACAGGTGGGAAATCAGCCCCAGCATTTT. Full variable domain (missing parts from reference TRBV28 and TRBJ1-5): DVKVTQSSRYLVKRTGEKVFLECVQDMDHENMFWYRQDPGLGLRLIYFSYDVKMKEKGDIPEGYSVSREKKERFSLILESASTNQTSMYLCASSAGQVGNQPQHFGDGTRLSIL.

This clone was seen a single time. The J gene is TRBJ2-1, the V gene TRBV4-1, with D perhaps matching TRBD2 (5 bases). V dropped 4 bases and J dropped 8 bases, with 12 bases sitting between them. Germline V gene sequence: CDR1 MGHRA, CDR2 YSYEKL. The CDR3 has 13 amino acids. CDR3 amino acids: CASSRLGVHEQFF. Written as DNA, the CDR3 is TGCGCCAGCAGCCGTTTGGGAGTTCATGAGCAGTTCTTC.

This sequence joins TRBV11-2 and TRBJ1-2; no reliable D call. This CDR3 is 14 amino acids long. Germline CDR1 reads SGHAT; CDR2 reads FQNNGV. V lost 2 bases to trimming and J lost 4 bases, with 11 bases between them. CDR3 DNA sequence: TGTGCCAGCAGCTTAACTCGAGGGAGCTATGGCTACACCTTC. Translating it yields CASSLTRGSYGYTF.

The rearrangement links TRBV5-1 to TRBJ2-2; 8 nucleotides align to TRBD2. The CDR3 sequence is 17 residues long. Germline CDR1 is SGHRS and CDR2 is YFSETQ. With V trimmed by 2 bases and J by 7 bases, 13 bases remained unmatched. The CDR3 protein is CASSFRRREAGGGELFF. For the CDR3, the DNA is TGCGCCAGCAGCTTTCGGCGGCGGGAGGCCGGGGGCGGGGAGCTGTTTTTT.

The CDR3 here is CASTRGGEAFF. CDR3 coding DNA: TGTGCCAGCACCCGTGGAGGTGAAGCTTTCTTT. V usage is TRBV12-3 or TRBV12-4 and J usage is TRBJ1-1; D not resolved. Between the trimmed V and J ends, which lost 7 bases and 7 bases, there was a span of 10 bases. The CDR3 has 11 amino acids.

This rearrangement joins TRBV29-1 to TRBJ2-1; D gene unclear. V was shortened by 5 bases and J by 9 bases, with 17 bases between the two germline ends. The CDR3 is 13 amino acids. The germline V gene has CDR1 SQVTM and CDR2 ANQGSEA. CDR3 coding DNA: TGCAGCGTTCATAGCCTGGAATGGACTGAGCAGTTCTTC. Its protein product is CSVHSLEWTEQFF.

The J gene is TRBJ2-5, the V gene TRBV28, with D unresolved. V lost 6 bases and J lost 4, with 24 bases in between. CDR3 length: 17 residues. Germline CDR1 reads MDHEN; CDR2 reads SYDVKM. CDR3 sequence: CASSLLWAGRLRETQYF. In DNA form, the CDR3 reads TGTGCCAGCAGCTTGTTGTGGGCAGGCCGTTTGCGAGAGACCCAGTACTTC. The full variable domain, completed using reference TRBV28 and TRBJ2-5, is DVKVTQSSRYLVKRTGEKVFLECVQDMDHENMFWYRQDPGLGLRLIYFSYDVKMKEKGDIPEGYSVSREKKERFSLILESASTNQTSMYLCASSLLWAGRLRETQYFGPGTRLLVL.

The V call is TRBV18, the J call TRBJ2-1; D ambiguous. Trimming cost V 1 base and J 10 bases, with 8 bases left between them. The CDR3 loop spans 12 amino acids. Germline CDR1 is KGHSH and CDR2 is LQKENI. CDR3 region: CASSPRVSEQFF. The CDR3 DNA follows: TGTGCCAGCTCACCACGAGTCTCGGAGCAGTTCTTC.

This clone was detected a few times. The chain recombines TRBV4-3 with TRBJ2-1, with D maybe TRBD1 (5 bases). The V gene's germline CDR1 is LGHNA and CDR2 YSLEER. The CDR3 totals 15 residues. V shed 0 bases and J shed 8 bases, with 14 bases lying between them. The CDR3 DNA sequence: TGCGCCAGCAGCCAAGAGGGGCAGGGAATCGATGAGCAGTTCTTC. Amino acids: CASSQEGQGIDEQFF.